The clone carrying this TCR beta chain was observed at least ten times. This record comes from a study of blood T cell repertoires in COVID-19. Trimming took off 1 base at V and 1 base at J, with 11 bases between the two ends. The germline V gene has CDR1 LNHNV and CDR2 YYDKDF (reference sequence). The CDR3 covers 15 residues. Data came from immunoSEQ multiplex PCR; TCRdb stores just in-frame clones and leaves some out. This sample has some 120,000 clones, with about 85% found just once. Source material: peripheral blood. This chain links TRBV15 with TRBJ2-7; tentative D call: TRBD1 (7 bases). This TCR derives from a man aged 65-85 years with acute or convalescent COVID-19. The CDR3 protein is CATSRGGTVSYEQYF. CDR3 bases: TGTGCCACCAGCAGAGGCGGGACAGTGTCCTACGAGCAGTACTTC.